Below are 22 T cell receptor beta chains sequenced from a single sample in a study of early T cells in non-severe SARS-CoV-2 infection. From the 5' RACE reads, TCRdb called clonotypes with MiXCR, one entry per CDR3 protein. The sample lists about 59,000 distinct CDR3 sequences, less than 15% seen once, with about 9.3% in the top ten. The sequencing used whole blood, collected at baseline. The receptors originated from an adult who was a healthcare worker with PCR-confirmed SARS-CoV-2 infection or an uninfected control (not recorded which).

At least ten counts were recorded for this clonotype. CDR3 sequence: CASSLATETQYF. CDR3 bases: TGTGCCAGCAGCTTAGCGACCGAGACCCAGTACTTC. The V gene is TRBV7-6, the J gene TRBJ2-5; D call uncertain. This CDR3 comprises 12 residues. Germline lookup yields CDR1 SGHVS and CDR2 FNYEAQ. Trimming cost V 0 bases and J 5 bases, with 4 bases left between them.

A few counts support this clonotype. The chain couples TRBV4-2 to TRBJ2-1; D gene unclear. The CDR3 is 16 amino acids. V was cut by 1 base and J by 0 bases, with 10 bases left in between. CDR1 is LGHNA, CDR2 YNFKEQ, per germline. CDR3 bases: TGTGCCAGCAGCCAAGGTCGAGTGAGCTCCTACAATGAGCAGTTCTTC. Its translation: CASSQGRVSSYNEQFF.

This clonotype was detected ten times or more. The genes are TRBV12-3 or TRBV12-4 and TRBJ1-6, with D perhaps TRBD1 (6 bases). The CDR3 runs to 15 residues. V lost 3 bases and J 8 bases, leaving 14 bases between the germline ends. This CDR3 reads CASSFWQGTDSPLHF. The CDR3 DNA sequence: TGTGCCAGCAGTTTTTGGCAGGGGACGGATTCACCCCTCCACTTT.

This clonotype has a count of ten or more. CDR3 nucleotides: TGTGCCATCAGTTTTCAGAGCTCCTACAATGAGCAGTTCTTC. Translation: CAISFQSSYNEQFF. V usage is TRBV10-3 and J usage is TRBJ2-1; D is unresolved. The CDR3 length is 14 residues. Deletions cut 5 bases from V and 0 bases from J, with 8 bases between. The germline gives CDR1 ENHRY, CDR2 SYGVKD.

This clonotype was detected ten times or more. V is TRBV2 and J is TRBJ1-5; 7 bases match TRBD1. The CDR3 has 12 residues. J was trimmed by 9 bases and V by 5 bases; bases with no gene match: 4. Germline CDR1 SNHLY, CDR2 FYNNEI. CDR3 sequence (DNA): TGTGCCAGCAGTTTGACAGGGAGGCCCCAGCATTTT. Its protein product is CASSLTGRPQHF.

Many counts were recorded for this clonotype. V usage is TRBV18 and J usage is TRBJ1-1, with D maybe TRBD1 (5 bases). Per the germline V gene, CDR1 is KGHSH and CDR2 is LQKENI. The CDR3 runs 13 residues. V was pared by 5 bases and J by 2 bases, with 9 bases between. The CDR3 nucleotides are TGTGCCAGCTCAGGGGGACTAAACACTGAAGCTTTCTTT. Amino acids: CASSGGLNTEAFF.

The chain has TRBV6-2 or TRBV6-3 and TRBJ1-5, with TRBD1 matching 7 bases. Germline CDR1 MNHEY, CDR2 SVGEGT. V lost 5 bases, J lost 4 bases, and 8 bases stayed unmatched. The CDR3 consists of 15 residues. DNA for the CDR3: TGTGCCAGCAGTCCCGGGACAGCCCTAAATCAGCCCCAGCATTTT. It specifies CASSPGTALNQPQHF.

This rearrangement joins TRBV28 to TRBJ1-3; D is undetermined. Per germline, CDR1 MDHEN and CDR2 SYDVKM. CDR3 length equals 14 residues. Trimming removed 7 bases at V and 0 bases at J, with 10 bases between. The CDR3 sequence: CASITGGSGNTIYF. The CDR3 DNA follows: TGTGCCAGCATCACTGGCGGCTCTGGAAACACCATATATTTT.

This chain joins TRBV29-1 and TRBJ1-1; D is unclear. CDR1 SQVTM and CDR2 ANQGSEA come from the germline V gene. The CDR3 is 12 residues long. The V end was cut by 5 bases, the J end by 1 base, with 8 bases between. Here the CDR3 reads CSVSTANTEAFF. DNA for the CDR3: TGCAGCGTTTCGACGGCGAACACTGAAGCTTTCTTT.

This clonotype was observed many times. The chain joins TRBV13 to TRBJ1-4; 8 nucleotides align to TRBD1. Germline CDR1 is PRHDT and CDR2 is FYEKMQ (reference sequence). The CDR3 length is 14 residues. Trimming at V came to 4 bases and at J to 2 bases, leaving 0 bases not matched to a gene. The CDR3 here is CASSWDRTNEKLFF. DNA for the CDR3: TGTGCCAGCAGCTGGGACAGGACTAATGAAAAACTGTTTTTT.

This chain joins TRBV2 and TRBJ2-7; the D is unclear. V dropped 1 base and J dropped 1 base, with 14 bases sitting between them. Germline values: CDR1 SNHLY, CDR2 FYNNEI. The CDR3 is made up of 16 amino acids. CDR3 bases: TGTGCCAGCAGTGAAGTGGCGGTAAGGGTGTCCTACGAGCAGTACTTC. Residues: CASSEVAVRVSYEQYF.

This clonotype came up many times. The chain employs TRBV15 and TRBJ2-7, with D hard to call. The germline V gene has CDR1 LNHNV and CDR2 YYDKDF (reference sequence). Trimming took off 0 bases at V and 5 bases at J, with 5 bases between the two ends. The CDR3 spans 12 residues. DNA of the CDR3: TGTGCCACCAGCAGAGATCGACACGAGCAGTACTTC. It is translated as CATSRDRHEQYF.

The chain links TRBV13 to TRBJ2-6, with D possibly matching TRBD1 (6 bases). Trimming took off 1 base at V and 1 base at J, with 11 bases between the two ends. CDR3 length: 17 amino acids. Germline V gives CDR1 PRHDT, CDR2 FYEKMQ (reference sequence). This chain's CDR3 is CASSLEQGTSGANVLTF. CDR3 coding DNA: TGTGCCAGCAGCTTAGAACAGGGTACTTCTGGGGCCAACGTCCTGACTTTC.

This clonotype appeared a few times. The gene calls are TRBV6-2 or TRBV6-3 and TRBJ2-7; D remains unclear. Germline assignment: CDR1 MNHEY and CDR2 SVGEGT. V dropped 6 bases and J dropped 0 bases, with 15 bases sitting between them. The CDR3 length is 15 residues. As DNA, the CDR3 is TGTGCCAGCAGGGACGGAGACCGCCGCTCCTACGAGCAGTACTTC. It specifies CASRDGDRRSYEQYF.

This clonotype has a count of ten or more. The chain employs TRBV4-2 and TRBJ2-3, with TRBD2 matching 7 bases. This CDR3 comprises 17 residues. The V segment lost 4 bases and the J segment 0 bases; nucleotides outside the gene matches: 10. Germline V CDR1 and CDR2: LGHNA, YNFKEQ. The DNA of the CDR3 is TGTGCCAGCAGCCCTTTTCGAGCGGGGCCTAGCACAGATACGCAGTATTTT. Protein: CASSPFRAGPSTDTQYF.

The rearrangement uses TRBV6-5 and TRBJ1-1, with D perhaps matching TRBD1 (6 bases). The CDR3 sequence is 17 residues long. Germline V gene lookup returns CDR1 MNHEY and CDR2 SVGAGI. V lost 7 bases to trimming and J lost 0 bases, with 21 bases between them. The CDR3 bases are TGTGCCAGCACCAGAAACACGGGACACAACATGAACACTGAAGCTTTCTTT. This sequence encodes CASTRNTGHNMNTEAFF.

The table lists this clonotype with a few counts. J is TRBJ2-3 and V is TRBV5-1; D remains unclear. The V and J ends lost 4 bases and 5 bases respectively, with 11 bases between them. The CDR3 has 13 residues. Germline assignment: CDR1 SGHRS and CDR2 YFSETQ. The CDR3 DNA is TGCGCCAGCAGCCCAACAGCGATAGATACGCAGTATTTT. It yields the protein CASSPTAIDTQYF.

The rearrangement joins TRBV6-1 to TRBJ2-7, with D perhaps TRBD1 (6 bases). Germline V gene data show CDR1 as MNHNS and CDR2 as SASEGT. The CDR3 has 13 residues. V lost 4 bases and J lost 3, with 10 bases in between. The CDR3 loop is CASSAYRDYEQYF. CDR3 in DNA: TGTGCCAGCAGTGCCTACAGGGACTACGAGCAGTACTTC.

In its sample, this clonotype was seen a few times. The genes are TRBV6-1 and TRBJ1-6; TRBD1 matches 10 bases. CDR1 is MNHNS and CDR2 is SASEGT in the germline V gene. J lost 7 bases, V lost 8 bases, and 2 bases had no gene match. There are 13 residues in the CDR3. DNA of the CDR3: TGTGCCAGCGGGACAGGGGTGAATTCACCCCTCCACTTT. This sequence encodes CASGTGVNSPLHF.

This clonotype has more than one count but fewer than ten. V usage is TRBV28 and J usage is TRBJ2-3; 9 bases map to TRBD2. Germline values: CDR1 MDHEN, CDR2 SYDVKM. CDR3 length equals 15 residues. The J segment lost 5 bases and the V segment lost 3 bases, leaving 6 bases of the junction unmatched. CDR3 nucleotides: TGTGCCAGCAGTTTGATGAGCGGGGGGAAAGATACGCAGTATTTT. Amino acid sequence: CASSLMSGGKDTQYF.

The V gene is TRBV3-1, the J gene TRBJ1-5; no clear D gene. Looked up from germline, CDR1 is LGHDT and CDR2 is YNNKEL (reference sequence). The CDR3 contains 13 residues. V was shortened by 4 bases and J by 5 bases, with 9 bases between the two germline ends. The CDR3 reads CASSRTIDQPQHF. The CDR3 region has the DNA TGTGCCAGCAGCCGAACAATTGATCAGCCCCAGCATTTT.

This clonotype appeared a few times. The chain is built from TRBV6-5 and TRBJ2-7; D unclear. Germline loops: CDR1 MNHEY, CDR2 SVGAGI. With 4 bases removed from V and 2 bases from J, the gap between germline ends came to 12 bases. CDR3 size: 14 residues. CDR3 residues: CASSFLDRPYEQYF. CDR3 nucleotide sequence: TGTGCCAGCAGTTTCCTCGATCGTCCCTACGAGCAGTACTTC.